These 16 T cell receptor beta chains were all obtained from the same sample, sequenced in a study of blood T cell repertoires in COVID-19. Profiling relied on immunoSEQ multiplex PCR, and the TCRdb table lists in-frame clones only, not all of them. There are nearly 90,000 clones in the sample; about nine tenths occur only once, and 0.47% lies in the top ten. Sequencing input: peripheral blood. The source is a man between 60 and 75 years old with acute or convalescent COVID-19.

Only a few counts were recorded for this clone. V is TRBV5-1 and J is TRBJ2-1; D possibly corresponds to TRBD1 (6 bases). The CDR3 sequence is 14 residues long. Trimming removed 3 bases at V and 5 bases at J, with 12 bases between. CDR1 and CDR2 from the germline V gene are SGHRS and YFSETQ. CDR3 in amino acids: CASSWGHGDNEQFF. The CDR3 DNA follows: TGCGCCAGCAGCTGGGGACACGGAGACAATGAGCAGTTCTTC.

The chain recombines TRBV7-6 with TRBJ2-7; TRBD1 is a possible D gene (6 bases). The V gene's germline CDR1 is SGHVS and CDR2 FNYEAQ. The CDR3 sequence is 15 residues long. V dropped 2 bases and J dropped 5 bases, with 16 bases sitting between them. CDR3 sequence: CASSLPGRGRNEQYF. CDR3 DNA sequence: TGTGCCAGCAGCTTACCAGGCAGGGGCCGGAACGAGCAGTACTTC.

This rearrangement joins TRBV27 to TRBJ2-2; 10 bases match TRBD2. The CDR3 totals 18 residues. Losses at the gene ends were 1 base for V and 1 base for J; bases not matched to a gene: 6. Germline CDR1 is MNHEY and CDR2 is SMNVEV (reference sequence). The CDR3 sequence: CASSLFASGGRNTGELFF. CDR3 nucleotide sequence: TGTGCCAGCAGTTTATTTGCTAGCGGGGGACGGAACACCGGGGAGCTGTTTTTT.

This clone appeared a single time. The rearrangement uses TRBV5-1 and TRBJ2-5; 10 bases are shared with TRBD2. CDR3 length equals 17 residues. The germline CDR1 and CDR2 sequences are SGHRS and YFSETQ. V lost 4 bases and J lost 2; bases outside the gene matches: 11. Here the CDR3 DNA reads TGCGCCAGCAGCCCCTCGCTCCTAGCGGGGGTACAAGAGACCCAGTACTTC. Translation: CASSPSLLAGVQETQYF.

This clone has a handful of counts. The chain carries TRBV2 and TRBJ1-1; no clear D gene. With 0 bases removed from V and 0 bases from J, the gap between germline ends came to 8 bases. This CDR3 is built from 15 residues. Germline assignment: CDR1 SNHLY and CDR2 FYNNEI. CDR3 in amino acids: CASSEAGGLNTEAFF. CDR3 coding DNA: TGTGCCAGCAGTGAAGCAGGAGGGCTGAACACTGAAGCTTTCTTT. The complete variable domain, with remaining parts taken from reference TRBV2 and TRBJ1-1, reads EPEVTQTPSHQVTQMGQEVILRCVPISNHLYFYWYRQILGQKVEFLVSFYNNEISEKSEIFDDQFSVERPDGSNFTLKIRSTKLEDSAMYFCASSEAGGLNTEAFFGQGTRLTVV.

This chain joins TRBV15 and TRBJ1-2; no definite D call. V was trimmed by 0 bases and J by 8 bases, leaving 13 bases between them. CDR1 LNHNV and CDR2 YYDKDF come from the germline V gene (reference sequence). The CDR3 consists of 14 residues. CDR3 nucleotide sequence: TGTGCCACCAGCAGAGATCATGGGCCATACGGCTACACCTTC. It translates to CATSRDHGPYGYTF.

The chain links TRBV5-4 to TRBJ2-1; 10 nucleotides agree with TRBD2. Germline-derived CDR1 and CDR2 are SGHNT and YYREEE (reference sequence). The trim removed 0 bases at V and 7 bases at J, leaving 7 bases unmatched. The CDR3 has 16 residues. The CDR3 region is CASSLGAGLAVNEQFF. The CDR3 DNA reads as TGTGCCAGCAGCTTGGGTGCCGGACTAGCGGTGAATGAGCAGTTCTTC.

This chain uses TRBV10-2 with TRBJ1-5; 11 bases agree with TRBD1. V gave up 0 bases and J gave up 4 bases; unmatched junction bases: 2. This CDR3 contains 16 residues. Germline CDR1 and CDR2: WSHSY and SAAADI. The CDR3 DNA reads as TGCGCCAGCAGTGAGTCGGACAGGGGGCCAAATCAGCCCCAGCATTTT. This gives the protein CASSESDRGPNQPQHF.

The gene calls are TRBV7-2 and TRBJ2-5, with 7 nucleotides matching TRBD1. Germline V gene lookup returns CDR1 SGHTA and CDR2 FQGNSA. CDR3 length: 15 amino acids. Trimming cost V 1 base and J 2 bases; bases outside gene matches: 4. CDR3 nucleotide sequence: TGTGCCAGCAGCTTAGTTATGACAGGGCAAGAGACCCAGTACTTC. Translated, it gives CASSLVMTGQETQYF. The whole variable domain, remainder taken from reference TRBV7-2 and TRBJ2-5, is GAGVSQSPSNKVTEKGKDVELRCDPISGHTALYWYRQSLGQGLEFLIYFQGNSAPDKSGLPSDRFSAERTGGSVSTLTIQRTQQEDSAVYLCASSLVMTGQETQYFGPGTRLLVL.

The rearrangement joins TRBV6-5 to TRBJ2-1; TRBD2 matches at 8 bases. Trimming took 7 bases from V and 5 from J; bases not matched to a gene: 1. The CDR3 has 12 amino acids. CDR1 and CDR2 from the germline V gene are MNHEY and SVGAGI. CDR3 in amino acids: CASNGRDNEQFF. The CDR3 DNA reads as TGTGCCAGCAACGGGAGGGACAATGAGCAGTTCTTC.

The chain has TRBV2 and TRBJ2-4; possibly TRBD1 for D (6 bases). The germline CDR1 and CDR2 sequences are SNHLY and FYNNEI. CDR3 length equals 13 residues. Between the trimmed V and J ends, which lost 7 bases and 2 bases, there was a span of 9 bases. CDR3: CASTGDPKNIQYF. CDR3 bases: TGTGCCAGCACAGGGGACCCCAAAAACATTCAGTACTTC.

The chain is built from TRBV5-1 and TRBJ2-3; 9 bases are shared with TRBD2. From germline, CDR1 is SGHRS and CDR2 YFSETQ. The V and J ends lost 0 bases and 2 bases, in that order; junction bases with no gene match: 1. This CDR3 spans 15 amino acids. CDR3 DNA: TGCGCCAGCAGCTTGGGCGGGGGGGCCACAGATACGCAGTATTTT. This encodes CASSLGGGATDTQYF.

The chain employs TRBV7-6 and TRBJ2-3; possible D gene TRBD2, 7 bases. This CDR3 is 15 amino acids long. Trimming took 5 bases from V and 3 from J, leaving 15 bases between them. The germline V gene encodes CDR1 SGHVS and CDR2 FNYEAQ. The CDR3: CASSQRGGATDTQYF. The CDR3 nucleotides are TGTGCCAGCAGCCAAAGAGGGGGGGCGACAGATACGCAGTATTTT.

This clone was counted once. The J gene is TRBJ1-5, the V gene TRBV6-6; the D is unclear. V was trimmed by 2 bases and J by 0 bases, leaving 8 bases between them. The CDR3 spans 15 residues. Germline V gene data show CDR1 as MNHNY and CDR2 as SVGAGI (reference sequence). CDR3 bases: TGTGCCAGCAGTTACAGTACTCCTAGCAATCAGCCCCAGCATTTT. Its translation: CASSYSTPSNQPQHF.

This clone appeared a single time. The chain uses TRBV3-1 (or the pseudogene TRBV3-2) and TRBJ1-1; D remains unclear. With 1 base removed from V and 1 base from J, the gap between germline ends came to 7 bases. Germline V gene sequence: CDR1 LGHDT, CDR2 YNNKEL (reference sequence). There are 14 residues in the CDR3. CDR3 residues: CASSQANRNTEAFF. The CDR3, as DNA: TGTGCCAGCAGCCAAGCCAATAGGAACACTGAAGCTTTCTTT.

This clone showed up just a few times. The genes are TRBV7-2 and TRBJ1-1; a possible D gene is TRBD1 (5 bases). Trimming stripped 2 bases from V and 4 bases from J, with 11 bases between. This CDR3 has 14 amino acids. From germline, CDR1 is SGHTA and CDR2 FQGNSA. The CDR3 bases are TGTGCCAGCAGCTTAAGTTTCGGGGGCACTGAAGCTTTCTTT. This translates into CASSLSFGGTEAFF.